What follows is one T cell receptor (beta chain) and its context. Its antigen is currently unknown. The data were obtained in a study of shared clonotypes between healthy human individuals. Study summary: Three CD4 naive, three CD4 memory, two CD8 naive and one CD8 memory plate were used per donor. Study outcomes and limitations: A limitation of the genetic and exposure-history diversity represented arose from few donors.

Germline CDR1 is MNHEY and CDR2 is SMNVEV (reference sequence). V shed 6 bases and J shed 5 bases, with 17 bases lying between them. CDR3 length equals 15 residues. The naive CD8 subset, CD45RO-negative cells positively selected for CCR7, excluded terminally differentiated effector memory CD45RA+ cells. Donors were healthy HIV-negative adults without recently reported acute infections or vaccinations. Repertoires were generated with immunoSEQ multiplex PCR, while TCRdb's copy carries only in-frame clones and drops some. The sample carries 600,000 or so clones, 95% to 98% recorded once. The origin of this receptor is a man aged 25-45 years in good health. The V and J genes are TRBV27 and TRBJ2-1; possible D gene TRBD1, 5 bases. The sequenced material came from naive CD8+ T cells sorted from blood. CDR3 sequence: CASSLTAEDHNEQFF. DNA of the CDR3: TGTGCCAGCAGCTTGACAGCCGAAGACCACAATGAGCAGTTCTTC.